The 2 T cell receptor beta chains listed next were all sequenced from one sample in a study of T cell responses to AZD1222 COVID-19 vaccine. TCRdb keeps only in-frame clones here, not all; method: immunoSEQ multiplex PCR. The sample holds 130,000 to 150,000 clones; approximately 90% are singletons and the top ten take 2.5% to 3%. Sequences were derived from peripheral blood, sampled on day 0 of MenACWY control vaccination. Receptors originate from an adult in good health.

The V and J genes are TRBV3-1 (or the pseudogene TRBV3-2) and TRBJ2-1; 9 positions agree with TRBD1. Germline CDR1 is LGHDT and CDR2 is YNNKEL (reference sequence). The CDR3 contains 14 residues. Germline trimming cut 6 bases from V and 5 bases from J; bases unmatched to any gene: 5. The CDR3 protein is CASRGQGLHNEQFF. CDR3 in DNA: TGTGCCAGCAGGGGACAGGGTCTTCACAATGAGCAGTTCTTC.

The CDR3: CGGDRALAEAFF. In nucleotides, the CDR3 is TGTGGTGGGGACCGGGCCTTAGCTGAAGCTTTCTTT. The gene calls are TRBV30 and TRBJ1-1; TRBD1 is a possible D gene (5 bases). Germline loops: CDR1 GTSNPN, CDR2 SVGIG (reference sequence). The CDR3 runs 12 residues.